This T cell receptor (beta chain) was identified in a study of early T cells in non-severe SARS-CoV-2 infection. Study as a whole: Bulk RNA from unsorted whole blood was sequenced; chains were unpaired.

Unique molecular identifiers were affixed to single, distinct cDNA molecules. Each CDR3 protein gets one entry after TCRdb re-called the 5' RACE reads with MiXCR. This sample yields 70,000 to 90,000 distinct CDR3 sequences, of which around 12% are seen a single time; more than 3% belongs to the top ten. This CDR3 is 13 amino acids long. V lost 4 bases to trimming and J lost 8 bases, with 9 bases between them. The V gene's germline CDR1 is SGHTA and CDR2 FQGTGA. This clonotype was seen a few times. Sequenced sample: whole blood. This sequence was found in an adult who was a healthcare worker with PCR-confirmed SARS-CoV-2 infection or an uninfected control (not recorded which). The chain recombines TRBV7-3 with TRBJ1-6; D not certain. Here the CDR3 reads CASSSGFDSPLHF. CDR3 coding DNA: TGTGCCAGCAGCTCGGGGTTCGATTCACCCCTCCACTTT. Looking up the rest from reference TRBV7-3 and TRBJ1-6 gives the full variable domain: GAGVSQTPSNKVTEKGKYVELRCDPISGHTALYWYRQSLGQGPEFLIYFQGTGAADDSGLPNDRFFAVRPEGSVSTLKIQRTERGDSAVYLCASSSGFDSPLHFGNGTRLTVT.